One TCR beta chain is described in this entry. Its antigen has not been determined. The record has no base qualities; no much larger clone is one base away. This sample stems from a study of T-cell memory formation after mild COVID-19 (dated by TCRdb to 2020 to 2022). Context from the whole study: Most TCR sequence clusters were specific to one of the two donors. In two donors, T-cell clones that expanded and contracted after mild COVID-19 were followed by sequencing TCRalpha and TCRbeta repertoires longitudinally. Two young, previously healthy adult volunteers, one female and one male, were included in the cohort.

Trimming removed 3 bases from V and 2 bases from J, leaving 10 bases between the germline ends. Via the germline V gene, CDR1 is SQVTM and CDR2 ANQGSEA. Reading from cysteine to phenylalanine, the CDR3 counts 13 amino acids. Of the read, only the CDR3 DNA is kept; its 39 bases are in frame from base 1. For sequencing, an Illumina NovaSeq 6000 was employed. Using 5'RACE with constant-segment primers, TCRalpha and TCRbeta cDNA libraries were constructed, with sample barcodes and unique molecular identifiers added in the process. RNA was extracted from every sample with Trizol reagent. Library amplification was performed in two PCR steps, and a second sample barcode and Illumina TruSeq adapters were introduced in the second step. Sequencing of libraries was performed on an Illumina NovaSeq with 2 x 150 bp paired-end reads. The published analysis was carried out like this. Reads were demultiplexed and collapsed into UMI-guided consensus sequences with migec v1.2.7. Using mixcr v2.1.11, UMI consensuses were aligned to TRA and TRB V and J templates and then assembled into clonotypes. Expanded or contracted clonotypes were those called significant by both edgeR and NoisET, with noise models trained on biological replicates. For edgeR calls, the cutoffs were a false discovery rate-adjusted p below 0.01 and a log2 fold-change threshold of 1. As an exploratory analysis of dynamics, PCA with hierarchical clustering was applied to max-normalized trajectories of the 1000 most abundant clonotypes. Each responding clone was given a CD4 or CD8 phenotype based on the CD4+ and CD8+ repertoires, which had been sequenced separately. Using fastp trimming at Q25 and MiXCR clonotype assembly, TCRdb reanalyzed the public sequencing data and kept in-frame beta chains. Duplicate CDR3 protein sequences are folded into a single record with the most common DNA and genes. The V and J calls shown here were made by TCRdb, not taken from the authors' results. This sample has over 150,000 distinct CDR3 sequences in its table, and roughly 18% of those were observed once. The ten largest clones take up 3% to 4% of the sample.

Beyond this particular receptor, the publication reports: Contracting CD4+ clones appeared mostly in the CM and EM memory subsets, whereas CD8+ clones were enriched in EMRA. Balanced CD4/CD8 phenotypes were observed for clones contracting from day 15 to 85, whereas a bias towards CD4+ was observed for a second wave of clones expanding from day 15 to 37. Whether the second-wave clones peaking on day 37 were SARS-CoV-2 specific was not confirmed. Some responding clones were detected in pre-infection memory, suggesting pre-existing cross-reactive memory T cells joined the SARS-CoV-2 response. Only a couple of mild cases were covered in the study, and larger cohorts including severe cases with pre-infection samples were considered necessary.

PBMCs were isolated by Ficoll-Paque density gradient centrifugation. Recombination joined TRBV29-1 with TRBJ2-5; the D element might be TRBD1 or TRBD2, as each aligns at 5 bases. This clonotype was obtained from a man aged 18-30 years who had mild COVID-19 (a few samples of this study predate the infection). The sample titles of this study are shuffled in the database, so cell type and time point are left out; the donor was told from shared clones. Input material: PBMCs or a T cell subset sorted from them (not recorded which). The CDR3 here reads CSVDGAAQETQYF. The DNA sequence is given as TGCAGCGTTGACGGGGCAGCGCAAGAGACCCAGTACTTC.